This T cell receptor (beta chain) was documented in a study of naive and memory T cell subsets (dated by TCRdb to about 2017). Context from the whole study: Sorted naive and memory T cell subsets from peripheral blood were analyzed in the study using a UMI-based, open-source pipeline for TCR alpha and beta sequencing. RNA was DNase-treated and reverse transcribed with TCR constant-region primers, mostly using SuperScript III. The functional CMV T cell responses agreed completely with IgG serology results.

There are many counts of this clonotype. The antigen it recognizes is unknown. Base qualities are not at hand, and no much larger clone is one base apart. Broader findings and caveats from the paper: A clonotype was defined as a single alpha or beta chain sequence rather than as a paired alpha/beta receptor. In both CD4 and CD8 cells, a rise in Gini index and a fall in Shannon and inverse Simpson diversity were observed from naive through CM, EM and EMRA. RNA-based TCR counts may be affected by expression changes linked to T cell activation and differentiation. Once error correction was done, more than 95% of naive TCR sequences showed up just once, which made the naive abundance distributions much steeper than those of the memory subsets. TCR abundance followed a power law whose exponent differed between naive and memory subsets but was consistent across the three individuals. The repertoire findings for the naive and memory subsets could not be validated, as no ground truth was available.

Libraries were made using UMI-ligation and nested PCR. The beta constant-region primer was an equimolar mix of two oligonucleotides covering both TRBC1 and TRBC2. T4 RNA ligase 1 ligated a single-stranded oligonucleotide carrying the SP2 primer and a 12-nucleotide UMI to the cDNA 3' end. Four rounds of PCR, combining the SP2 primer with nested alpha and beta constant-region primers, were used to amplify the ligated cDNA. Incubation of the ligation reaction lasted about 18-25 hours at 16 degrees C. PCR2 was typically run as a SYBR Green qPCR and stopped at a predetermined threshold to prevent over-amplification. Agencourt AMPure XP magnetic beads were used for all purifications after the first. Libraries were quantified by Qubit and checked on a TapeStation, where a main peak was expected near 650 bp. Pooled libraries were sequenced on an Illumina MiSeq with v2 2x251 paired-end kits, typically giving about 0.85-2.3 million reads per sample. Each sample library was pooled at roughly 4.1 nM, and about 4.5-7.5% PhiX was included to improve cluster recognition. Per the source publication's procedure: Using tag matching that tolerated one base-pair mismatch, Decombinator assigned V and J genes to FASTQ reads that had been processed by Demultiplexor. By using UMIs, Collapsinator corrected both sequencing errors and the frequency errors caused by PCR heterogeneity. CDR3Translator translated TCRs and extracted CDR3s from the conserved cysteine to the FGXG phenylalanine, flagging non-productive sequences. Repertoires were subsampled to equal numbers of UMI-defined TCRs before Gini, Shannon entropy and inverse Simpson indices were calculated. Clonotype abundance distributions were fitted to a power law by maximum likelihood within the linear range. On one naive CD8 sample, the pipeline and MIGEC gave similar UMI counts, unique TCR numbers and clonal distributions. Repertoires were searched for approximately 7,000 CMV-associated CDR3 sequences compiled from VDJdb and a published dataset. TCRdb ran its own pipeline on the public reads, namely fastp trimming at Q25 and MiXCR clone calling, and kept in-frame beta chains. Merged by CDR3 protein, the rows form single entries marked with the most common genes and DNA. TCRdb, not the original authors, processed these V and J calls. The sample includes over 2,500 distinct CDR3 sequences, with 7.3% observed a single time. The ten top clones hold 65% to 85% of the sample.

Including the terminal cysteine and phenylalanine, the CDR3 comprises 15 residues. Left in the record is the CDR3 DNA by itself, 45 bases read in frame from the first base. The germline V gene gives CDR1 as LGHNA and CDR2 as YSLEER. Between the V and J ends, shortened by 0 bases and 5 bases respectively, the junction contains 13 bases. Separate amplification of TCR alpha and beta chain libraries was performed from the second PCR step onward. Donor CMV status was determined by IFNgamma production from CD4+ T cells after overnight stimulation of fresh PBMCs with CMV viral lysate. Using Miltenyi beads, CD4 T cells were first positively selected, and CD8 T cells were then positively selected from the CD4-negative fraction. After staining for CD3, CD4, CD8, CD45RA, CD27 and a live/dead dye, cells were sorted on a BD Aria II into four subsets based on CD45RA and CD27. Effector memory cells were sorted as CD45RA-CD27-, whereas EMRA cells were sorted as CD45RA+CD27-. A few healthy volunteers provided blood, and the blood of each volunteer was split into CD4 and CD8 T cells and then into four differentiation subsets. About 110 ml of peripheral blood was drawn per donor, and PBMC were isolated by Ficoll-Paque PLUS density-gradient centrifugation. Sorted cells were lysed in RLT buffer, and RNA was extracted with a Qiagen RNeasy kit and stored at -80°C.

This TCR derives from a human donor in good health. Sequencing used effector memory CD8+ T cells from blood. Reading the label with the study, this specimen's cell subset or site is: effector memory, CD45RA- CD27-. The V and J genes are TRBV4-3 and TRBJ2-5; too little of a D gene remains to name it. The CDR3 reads CASSQELSGRETQYF. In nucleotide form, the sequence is TGCGCCAGCAGCCAAGAGTTGTCGGGTAGGGAGACCCAGTACTTC.